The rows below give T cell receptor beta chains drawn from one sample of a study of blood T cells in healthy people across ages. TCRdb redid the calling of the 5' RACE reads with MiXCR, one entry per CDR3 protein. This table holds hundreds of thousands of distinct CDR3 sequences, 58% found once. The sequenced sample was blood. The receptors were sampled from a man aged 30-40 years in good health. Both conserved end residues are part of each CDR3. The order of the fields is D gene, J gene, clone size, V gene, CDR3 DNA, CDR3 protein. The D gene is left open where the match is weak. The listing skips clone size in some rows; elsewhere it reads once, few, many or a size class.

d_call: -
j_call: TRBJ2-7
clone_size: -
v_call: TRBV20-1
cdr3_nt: TGCAGTGCTAGGGCCGGGCCCCCCAACGAGCAGTACTTC
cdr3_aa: CSARAGPPNEQYF

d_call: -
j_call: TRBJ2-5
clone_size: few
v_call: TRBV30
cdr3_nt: TGTGCCTGGACCATATCGAAAGAGACCCAGTACTTC
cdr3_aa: CAWTISKETQYF

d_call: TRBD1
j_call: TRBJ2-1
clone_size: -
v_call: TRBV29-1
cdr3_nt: TGCAGCGGGGGACAGCTAAACAATGAGCAGTTCTTC
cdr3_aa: CSGGQLNNEQFF

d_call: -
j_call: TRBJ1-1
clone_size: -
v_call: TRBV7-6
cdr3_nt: TGTGCCAGCAGCTTAGGTACCACTGAAGCTTTCTTT
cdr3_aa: CASSLGTTEAFF

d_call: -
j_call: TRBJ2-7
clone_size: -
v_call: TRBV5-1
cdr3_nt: TGCGCCAGCAGCGTGAGGGGAGACCACGAGCAGTACTTC
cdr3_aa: CASSVRGDHEQYF

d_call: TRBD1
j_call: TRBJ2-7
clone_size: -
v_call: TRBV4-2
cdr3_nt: TGTGCCAGCAGCCCGTCCGGGACAGGGCCCTACGAGCAGTACTTC
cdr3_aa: CASSPSGTGPYEQYF

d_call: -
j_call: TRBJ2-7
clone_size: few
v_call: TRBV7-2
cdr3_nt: TGTGCCAGCACTTCGGGGGTTGGATACTACGAGCAGTACTTC
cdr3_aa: CASTSGVGYYEQYF

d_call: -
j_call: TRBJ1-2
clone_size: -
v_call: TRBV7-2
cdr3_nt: TGTGCCAGCAGCCTCGGCCTCAGGGCTGGCTACACCTTC
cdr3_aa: CASSLGLRAGYTF

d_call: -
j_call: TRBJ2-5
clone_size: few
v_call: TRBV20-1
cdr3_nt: TGCAGTGCTAGTATTGGGTCTTCCCAAGAGACCCAGTACTTC
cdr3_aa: CSASIGSSQETQYF

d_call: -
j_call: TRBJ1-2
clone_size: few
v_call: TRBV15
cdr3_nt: TGTGCCACCAGTCCTGACAGACTTAACTATGGCTACACCTTC
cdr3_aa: CATSPDRLNYGYTF

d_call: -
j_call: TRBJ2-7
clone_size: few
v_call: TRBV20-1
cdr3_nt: TGCAGTGCTAGAGATAATTGGCAGGGGTCGCCGGACGAGCAGTACTTC
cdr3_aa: CSARDNWQGSPDEQYF

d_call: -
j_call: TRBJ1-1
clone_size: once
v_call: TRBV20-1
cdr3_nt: TGCAGTGCTAGAGATCGGATAAGCACTGAAGCTTTCTTT
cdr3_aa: CSARDRISTEAFF

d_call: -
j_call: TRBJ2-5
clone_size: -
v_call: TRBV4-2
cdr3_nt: TGTGCCAGCAGCCTGGCAGACGTTAATCAAGAGACCCAGTACTTC
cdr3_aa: CASSLADVNQETQYF

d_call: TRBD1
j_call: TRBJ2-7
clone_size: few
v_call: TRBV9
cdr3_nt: TGTGCCAGCAGCGCCGGGACAGCCTTCTCCTACGAGCAGTACTTC
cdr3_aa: CASSAGTAFSYEQYF

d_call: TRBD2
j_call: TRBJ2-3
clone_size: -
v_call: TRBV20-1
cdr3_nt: TGCAGTGCTACTACTCCTTGGACTAGCGGGGGGGCCAACTCAGATACGCAGTATTTT
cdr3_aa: CSATTPWTSGGANSDTQYF

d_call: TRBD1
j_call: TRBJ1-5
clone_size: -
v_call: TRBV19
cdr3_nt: TGTGCCAGTAGTATCCTACAGGGGGCCGGTGGCGATCAGCCCCAGCATTTT
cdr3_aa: CASSILQGAGGDQPQHF

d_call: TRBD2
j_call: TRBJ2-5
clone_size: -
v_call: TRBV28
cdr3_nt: TGTGCCAGCAGTTCCTTTGGACTAGTGCGGGAGACCCAGTACTTC
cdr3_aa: CASSSFGLVRETQYF

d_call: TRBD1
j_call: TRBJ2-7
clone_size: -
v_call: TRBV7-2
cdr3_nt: TGTGCCAGCAGCCCCTTAACAGGGGACAACGAGCAGTACTTC
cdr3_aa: CASSPLTGDNEQYF

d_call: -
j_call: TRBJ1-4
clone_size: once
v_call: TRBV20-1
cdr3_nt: TGCAGTGCTAGAGACTTAAGGGACGAGGACGAAAAACTGTTTTTT
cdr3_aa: CSARDLRDEDEKLFF

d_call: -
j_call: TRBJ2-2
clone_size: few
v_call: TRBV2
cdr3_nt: TGTGCCAGCAGTCCATCCGGTTACACCGGGGAGCTGTTTTTT
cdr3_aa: CASSPSGYTGELFF

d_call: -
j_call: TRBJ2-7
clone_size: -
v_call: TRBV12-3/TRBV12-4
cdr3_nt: TGTGCCAGCAGTTTGGCTAACTACGAGCAGTACTTC
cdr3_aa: CASSLANYEQYF

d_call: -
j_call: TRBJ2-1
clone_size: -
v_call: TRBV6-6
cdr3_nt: TGTGCCAGCACATCCGGGACACGCAGGCCCAATGAGCAGTTCTTC
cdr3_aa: CASTSGTRRPNEQFF

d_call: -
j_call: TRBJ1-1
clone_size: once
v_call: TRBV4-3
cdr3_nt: TGCGCCAGCAGCCAAGATTACGACCCGAACACTGAAGCTTTCTTT
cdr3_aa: CASSQDYDPNTEAFF

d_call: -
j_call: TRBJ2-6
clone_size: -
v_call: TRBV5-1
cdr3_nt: TGCGCCAGCAGCTTGGCGGGGCAGGCCGAGGACGTCCTGACTTTC
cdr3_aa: CASSLAGQAEDVLTF

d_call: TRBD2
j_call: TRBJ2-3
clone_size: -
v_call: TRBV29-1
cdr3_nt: TGCAGCGTTGGTGGGGGGGAATGGGCAGATACGCAGTATTTT
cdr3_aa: CSVGGGEWADTQYF

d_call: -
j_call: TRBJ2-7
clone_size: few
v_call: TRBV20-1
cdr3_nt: TGCAGTGCCAAGACCAGTAGGGTCCCCTACGAGCAGTACTTC
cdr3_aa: CSAKTSRVPYEQYF

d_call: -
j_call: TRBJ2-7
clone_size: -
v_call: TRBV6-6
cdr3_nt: TGTGCCAGCAGAAACTCCAGGGGTGCTAGGGGCTACGAGCAGTACTTC
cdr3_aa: CASRNSRGARGYEQYF

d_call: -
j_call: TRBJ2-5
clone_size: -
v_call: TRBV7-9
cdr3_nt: TGTGCCAGCAGCCCTCGGACTAACACCTACGAAGAGACCCAGTACTTC
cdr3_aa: CASSPRTNTYEETQYF

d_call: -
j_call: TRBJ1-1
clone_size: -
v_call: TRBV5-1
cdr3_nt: TGCGCCAGCAACCCGACAGGTCAGAACACTGAAGCTTTCTTT
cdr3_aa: CASNPTGQNTEAFF

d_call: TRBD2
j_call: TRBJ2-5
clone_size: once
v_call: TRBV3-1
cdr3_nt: TGTGCCTGCAGCCAAGAGGGCGGGGGCCAAGAGACCCAGTACTTC
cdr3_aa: CACSQEGGGQETQYF

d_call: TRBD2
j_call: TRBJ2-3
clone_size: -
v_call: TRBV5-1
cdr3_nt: TGCGCCAGCACGCCGGGTAGCGGGAGCACAGATACGCAGTATTTT
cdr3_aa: CASTPGSGSTDTQYF

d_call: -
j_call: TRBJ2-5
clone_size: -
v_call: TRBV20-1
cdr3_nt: TGCAGTGTATCCAGCGGTCTAGGGACCCAGTACTTC
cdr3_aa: CSVSSGLGTQYF

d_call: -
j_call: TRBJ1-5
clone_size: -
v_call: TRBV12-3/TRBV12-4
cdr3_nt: TGTGCCAGCACGGGTGAAGGGGGGAATCAGCCCCAGCATTTT
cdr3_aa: CASTGEGGNQPQHF

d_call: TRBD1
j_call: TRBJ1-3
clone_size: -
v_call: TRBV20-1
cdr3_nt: TGCAGTGCCAGTAACTCAAGTCCCGGGACAGGGATCGGAAACACCATATATTTT
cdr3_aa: CSASNSSPGTGIGNTIYF

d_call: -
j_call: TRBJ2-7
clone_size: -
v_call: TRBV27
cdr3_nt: TGTGCCAGCAGCCCTCAAGAGCCCTACGAGCAGTACTTC
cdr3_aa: CASSPQEPYEQYF

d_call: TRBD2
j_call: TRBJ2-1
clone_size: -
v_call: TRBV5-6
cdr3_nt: TGTGCCAGCAGCTTGCGACTAGCGGGAGGGCCGATCTACAATGAGCAGTTCTTC
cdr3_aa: CASSLRLAGGPIYNEQFF

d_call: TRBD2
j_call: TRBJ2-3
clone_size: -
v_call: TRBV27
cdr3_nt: TGTGCCAGCAGTTTTGGCCTAGCGGGGGACCCTAGCACAGATACGCAGTATTTT
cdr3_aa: CASSFGLAGDPSTDTQYF

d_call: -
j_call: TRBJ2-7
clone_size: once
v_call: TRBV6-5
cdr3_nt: TGTGCCAGCAGTTACTTACGGGGATCTTTCGACGAGCAGTACTTC
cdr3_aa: CASSYLRGSFDEQYF

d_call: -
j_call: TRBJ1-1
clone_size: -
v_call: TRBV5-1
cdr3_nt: TGCGCCAGCAGCTTGGAGGCTGGGAGAACTGAAGCTTTCTTT
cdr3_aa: CASSLEAGRTEAFF

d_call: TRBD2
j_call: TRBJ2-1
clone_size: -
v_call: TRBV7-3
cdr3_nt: TGTGCCAGCAGCTCGGGACTACCCTCCTACAATGAGCAGTTCTTC
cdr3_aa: CASSSGLPSYNEQFF

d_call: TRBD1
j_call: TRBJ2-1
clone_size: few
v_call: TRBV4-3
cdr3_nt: TGCGCCAGCAGCCCCGGGACAGGAGGTAGTGAGCAGTTCTTC
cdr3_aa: CASSPGTGGSEQFF

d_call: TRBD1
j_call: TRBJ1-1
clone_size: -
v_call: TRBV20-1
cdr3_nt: TGCAGTGCTAGACCTGGTGGGACAGTGAACACTGAAGCTTTCTTT
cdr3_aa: CSARPGGTVNTEAFF

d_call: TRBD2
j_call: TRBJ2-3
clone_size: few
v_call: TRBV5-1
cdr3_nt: TGCGCCAGCAGCGGAGGGACTAGCGGGTCCCCCACAGATACGCAGTATTTT
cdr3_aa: CASSGGTSGSPTDTQYF

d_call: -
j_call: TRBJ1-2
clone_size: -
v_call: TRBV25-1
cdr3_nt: TGTGCCAGCAGTGGGGGAGGGGGGGTCGCTGGCTACACCTTC
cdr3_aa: CASSGGGGVAGYTF

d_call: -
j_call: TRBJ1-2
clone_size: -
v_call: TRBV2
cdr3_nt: TGTGCCAGCAGTATTTTCCTTGAGGGCTACACCTTC
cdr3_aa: CASSIFLEGYTF

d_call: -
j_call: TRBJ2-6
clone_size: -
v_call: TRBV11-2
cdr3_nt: TGTGCCGGCAGCTTATTTGACTCTGGGGCCAACGTCCTGACTTTC
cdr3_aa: CAGSLFDSGANVLTF

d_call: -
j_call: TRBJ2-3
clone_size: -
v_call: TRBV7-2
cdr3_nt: TGTGCCAGCAGCTCCAGCTTGTATACGCAGTATTTT
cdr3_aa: CASSSSLYTQYF

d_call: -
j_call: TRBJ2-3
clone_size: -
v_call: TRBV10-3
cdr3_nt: TGTGCCATCAGTGTGGCCCTTCCAGATACGCAGTATTTT
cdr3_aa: CAISVALPDTQYF

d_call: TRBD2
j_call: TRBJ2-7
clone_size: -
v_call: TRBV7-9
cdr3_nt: TGTGCCAGCAGCTTAGATAGCGGGAGGGGCTACGAGCAGTACTTC
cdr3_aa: CASSLDSGRGYEQYF

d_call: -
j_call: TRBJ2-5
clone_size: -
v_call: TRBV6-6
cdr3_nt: TGTGCCAGCAGTTCCGTTGGGCCCGGCGGGACCCAGTACTTC
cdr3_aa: CASSSVGPGGTQYF

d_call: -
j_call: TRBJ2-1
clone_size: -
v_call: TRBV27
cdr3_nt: TGTGCCAGCAGTTTGCCTAACAATGAGCAGTTCTTC
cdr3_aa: CASSLPNNEQFF

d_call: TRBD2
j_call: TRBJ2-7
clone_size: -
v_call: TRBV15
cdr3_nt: TGTGCCACCAGCAGGGATTTTGCGGGACTAGCGTCCTACGAGCAGTACTTC
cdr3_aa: CATSRDFAGLASYEQYF

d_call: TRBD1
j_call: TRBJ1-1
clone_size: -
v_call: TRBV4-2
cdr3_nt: TGTGCCAGCAGCCAAGGACACTCAGGGGGCACTGAAGCTTTCTTT
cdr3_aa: CASSQGHSGGTEAFF

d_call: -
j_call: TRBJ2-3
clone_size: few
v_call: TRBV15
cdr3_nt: TGTGCCACCAGCAACAGTGCTCGGGGGAGGAGCACAGATACGCAGTATTTT
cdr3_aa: CATSNSARGRSTDTQYF

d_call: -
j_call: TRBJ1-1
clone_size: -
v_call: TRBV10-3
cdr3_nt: TGTGCCATCAGTGAGGGTACGTACACTGAAGCTTTCTTT
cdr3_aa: CAISEGTYTEAFF

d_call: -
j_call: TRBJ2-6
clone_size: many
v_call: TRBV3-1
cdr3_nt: TGTGCCAGCAGCCAAGATTGGCACTCTGGGGCCAACGTCCTGACTTTC
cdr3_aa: CASSQDWHSGANVLTF

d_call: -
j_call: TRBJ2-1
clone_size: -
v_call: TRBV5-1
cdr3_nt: TGCGCCAGCAGAGTCGTAGTTAGCTCCTCCTACAATGAGCAGTTCTTC
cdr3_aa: CASRVVVSSSYNEQFF